Sequencing of this T cell receptor (beta chain) was carried out in a study of regulatory T cells in long-lasting Graves disease. The wider study: Antithyroid drug exposure in newly diagnosed Graves' patients had lasted under 3 months.

V shed 7 bases and J shed 0 bases, with 12 bases lying between them. The CDR3 runs 15 residues. The germline gives CDR1 SNHLY, CDR2 FYNNEI. Broader study findings: Persistent disease preferred TRBV28, TRBJ1-2 and TRBJ2-5.

This clonotype was observed many times. What it binds is unknown. Construction of TCR beta libraries relied on iRepertoire HTBI primers and on Arm-PCR targeting CDR3 regions. Using its own MiXCR run on the multiplex PCR reads, TCRdb lists one record per CDR3 protein. The sample shows some 460,000 distinct CDR3 sequences, about a sixth of them seen only once. As to time point: newly diagnosed GD, antithyroid drugs for less than 3 months. Extracted RNA from PBMCs served as the source of the TCR library. In this cohort, patients came from an endocrinology department located in Xi'an, China. These data were likewise used in another study, on T cells in Graves' hyperthyroidism and ophthalmopathy.

Sequences were derived from peripheral blood mononuclear cells (PBMCs), sampled at new diagnosis, from a patient treated with antithyroid drugs. The V gene is TRBV2, the J gene TRBJ2-2, with D possibly being TRBD1 (6 bases). The clonotype comes from a man aged 35 to 55 with Graves disease. CDR3 sequence reads: CASTPGTTNTGELFF. DNA of the CDR3: TGTGCCAGCACCCCTGGGACAACGAACACCGGGGAGCTGTTTTTT.